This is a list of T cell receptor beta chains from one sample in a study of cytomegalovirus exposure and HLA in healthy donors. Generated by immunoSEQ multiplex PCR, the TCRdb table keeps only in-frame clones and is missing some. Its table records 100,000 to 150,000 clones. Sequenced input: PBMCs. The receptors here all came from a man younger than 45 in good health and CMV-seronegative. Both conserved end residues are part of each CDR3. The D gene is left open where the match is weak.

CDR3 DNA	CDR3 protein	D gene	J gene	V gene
TGTGCCAGTAGTATTCACTGGGGAAGCCCGGGACAGGGCTACACCGGGGAGCTGTTTTTT	CASSIHWGSPGQGYTGELFF	TRBD1	TRBJ2-2	TRBV19
TGTGCCAGCTCACCACCCGGCATCTCGGGGGTCTACACCTTC	CASSPPGISGVYTF	-	TRBJ1-2	TRBV18
TGTGCCAGCAGTTCCCCTGCGGACTTCTCCTACAATGAGCAGTTCTTC	CASSSPADFSYNEQFF	-	TRBJ2-1	TRBV6-6
TGCGCCAGCAGCTTTGGTAGCGTCGGCACAGATACGCAGTATTTT	CASSFGSVGTDTQYF	-	TRBJ2-3	TRBV5-1
TGTGCCTGGAGTGTTTGGGACAGGGTTACCTACGAGCAGTACTTC	CAWSVWDRVTYEQYF	TRBD1	TRBJ2-7	TRBV30
TGTGCCAGTAGTATCCAGGGGGCATACGAGCAGTACTTC	CASSIQGAYEQYF	TRBD1	TRBJ2-7	TRBV19
TGTGCCAGCAGACCCTCTGAGGGCGGTGGCTACACCTTC	CASRPSEGGGYTF	-	TRBJ1-2	TRBV6-5
TGTGCCAGTAGTATAGATGGACAGCTGAACACTGAAGCTTTCTTT	CASSIDGQLNTEAFF	-	TRBJ1-1	TRBV19
TGTGCCAGCAGCTTAGTGGGGGGGCACCAAGCTGGAAACACCATATATTTT	CASSLVGGHQAGNTIYF	-	TRBJ1-3	TRBV7-3
TGTGCCTGGACAGGCGGGATTCTTGGCACCGGGGAGCTGTTTTTT	CAWTGGILGTGELFF	-	TRBJ2-2	TRBV30
TGTGCCAGCAGTGACTCGCCCCAGAACACAGATACGCAGTATTTT	CASSDSPQNTDTQYF	-	TRBJ2-3	TRBV6-4
TGTGCCAGCAGCTTGGTACGAGCGGGCAGCACTGAAGCTTTCTTT	CASSLVRAGSTEAFF	-	TRBJ1-1	TRBV5-4
TGCGCCAGCAGCTACGAGACAGATAGCACAGATACGCAGTATTTT	CASSYETDSTDTQYF	-	TRBJ2-3	TRBV5-1
TGTGCCAGTAGTTCATACAGGGTCCGGTCTGGGAACACCGGGGAGCTGTTTTTT	CASSSYRVRSGNTGELFF	-	TRBJ2-2	TRBV19
TGTGCCAGCAGCGTACTACAGGGATCTGGCTCTGGGGCCAACGTCCTGACTTTC	CASSVLQGSGSGANVLTF	-	TRBJ2-6	TRBV9
TGCGCCAGCAGCGAAGGGGACGGGAGAAGCACAGATACGCAGTATTTT	CASSEGDGRSTDTQYF	-	TRBJ2-3	TRBV4-1
TGTGCCAGCAGTTACTCCCTAAGAGACTACGAGCAGTACTTC	CASSYSLRDYEQYF	-	TRBJ2-7	TRBV6-6
TGTGCCAGCAGTTTGGGGGGACAGAAAGCTTTCTTT	CASSLGGQKAFF	TRBD1	TRBJ1-1	TRBV28
TGTGCCGGAATGACAGCGTACCAAGAGACCCAGTACTTC	CAGMTAYQETQYF	-	TRBJ2-5	TRBV7-9
TGCGCCAGCAGCCCTCGGACAGGATCTACCCCGGATAATTCACCCCTCCACTTT	CASSPRTGSTPDNSPLHF	TRBD1	TRBJ1-6	TRBV5-1
TGTGCCAGTAGTATCTCGGCTGGGGCCAACGTCCTGACTTTC	CASSISAGANVLTF	-	TRBJ2-6	TRBV19
TGTGCCAGTAGTAGCTTCGACAGGGGGCGGGGTCAGCCCCAGCATTTT	CASSSFDRGRGQPQHF	TRBD1	TRBJ1-5	TRBV19
TGTGCCAGCAGCGCACAGGGGTTTAATGGCTACACCTTC	CASSAQGFNGYTF	TRBD1	TRBJ1-2	TRBV9
TGCGCCAGCAGCTCAGGGGTTTATGATACGCAGTATTTT	CASSSGVYDTQYF	-	TRBJ2-3	TRBV4-1
TGTGCCTGGAGCCCGGGGGCTGAAGCTTTCTTT	CAWSPGAEAFF	-	TRBJ1-1	TRBV30
TGCGCCAGCAGCTTGTTGTCTAGCGGGAGCTACGAGCAGTACTTC	CASSLLSSGSYEQYF	TRBD2	TRBJ2-7	TRBV5-1
TGCAGCGTTTGGCGGGCAGGAGAGAACACTGAAGCTTTCTTT	CSVWRAGENTEAFF	-	TRBJ1-1	TRBV29-1
TGTGCCAGCAGGCAAACTAGCGGTCTCTCCTACAATGAGCAGTTCTTC	CASRQTSGLSYNEQFF	TRBD2	TRBJ2-1	TRBV2
TGTGCCAGCAGTTTAGGCCCTCTGCGGGGCGTTGGCTACACCTTC	CASSLGPLRGVGYTF	-	TRBJ1-2	TRBV28
TGTGCCAGCCATAACCGAGAACTAAACTATGGCTACACCTTC	CASHNRELNYGYTF	-	TRBJ1-2	TRBV4-2
TGTGCCAGCAGCGCCGGACAGGGAGTGAAACAGCCCCAGCATTTT	CASSAGQGVKQPQHF	TRBD1	TRBJ1-5	TRBV9
TGTGCCAGCAGCCCATTACGGGGTTTGAATGAGCAGTTCTTC	CASSPLRGLNEQFF	-	TRBJ2-1	TRBV11-2
TGCGCCAGCAGCCAAGCGGGAAGGGTGCCAAAAGCTTTCTTT	CASSQAGRVPKAFF	-	TRBJ1-1	TRBV4-1
TGCGCCAGCAGCTACCTCTCTGGGGGGTTCACTGAAGCTTTCTTT	CASSYLSGGFTEAFF	-	TRBJ1-1	TRBV5-1
TGTGCCAGCAGCTTATCGGGGAATCAGCCCCAGCATTTT	CASSLSGNQPQHF	-	TRBJ1-5	TRBV5-6
TGTGCCAGCAGACTACAGGGGTCGCGACAGCCCCAGCATTTT	CASRLQGSRQPQHF	TRBD1	TRBJ1-5	TRBV27
TGTGCCAGCAGCTTGCAGGGCTCCTACGAGCAGTACTTC	CASSLQGSYEQYF	-	TRBJ2-7	TRBV5-6
TGTGCCAGCAGCTTATATCAAGGAGGGACTGGAAACACCATATATTTT	CASSLYQGGTGNTIYF	-	TRBJ1-3	TRBV7-8
TGTGCCAGCAGCCAGGGACAGACCTACGAGCAGTACTTC	CASSQGQTYEQYF	TRBD1	TRBJ2-7	TRBV4-2
TGCGCCAGCAGCTTGCACGGGGGGACCTACAATGAGCAGTTCTTC	CASSLHGGTYNEQFF	TRBD2	TRBJ2-1	TRBV5-1
TGTGCCAGCACCCGGGGGTATACCGAGCAGTACTTC	CASTRGYTEQYF	-	TRBJ2-7	TRBV28
TGTGCCAGCAGTGATGGCGGGGCCACCCTGTTCTTC	CASSDGGATLFF	-	TRBJ2-1	TRBV2
TGTGCCAGCAGCTTAGAAGGGGCAATAGGTTACGAGCAGTACTTC	CASSLEGAIGYEQYF	-	TRBJ2-7	TRBV7-9
TGCGCCAGCAGCCCGGGGACTAGCGGGAGGTTGGAGACCCAGTACTTC	CASSPGTSGRLETQYF	TRBD2	TRBJ2-5	TRBV5-1
TGTGCCAGCAGTCTCGACATCCACGAGCAGTACTTC	CASSLDIHEQYF	-	TRBJ2-7	TRBV6-1